The next 28 T cell receptor beta chains were all read from a single sample in a study of OX40 agonist ivuxolimab in advanced cancers. Using immunoSEQ multiplex PCR, the repertoire was profiled, and TCRdb retains in-frame clones only, with some absent. The sample has about 99,000 clones, 95% to 97% seen once. Here the sequenced sample was CD4+ or CD8+ T cells sorted from blood, taken in a trial of the OX40 agonist ivuxolimab. These receptors all come from an adult with an advanced solid tumor such as melanoma, head and neck, liver or kidney cancer.

In DNA form, the CDR3 reads TGTGCCAGCAGCACCAGACAGGGCGGGGAGGCCACTGAAGCTTTCTTT. It encodes CASSTRQGGEATEAFF. The chain employs TRBV7-9 and TRBJ1-1, with 7 bases identical to TRBD1. Germline values: CDR1 SEHNR, CDR2 FQNEAQ (reference sequence). CDR3 size: 16 residues. Trimming cost V 5 bases and J 4 bases; bases outside gene matches: 13.

The rearrangement links TRBV6-5 to TRBJ1-1, with unresolved D. V was cut by 0 bases and J by 0 bases, with 8 bases left in between. The germline V gene encodes CDR1 MNHEY and CDR2 SVGAGI. This CDR3 has 15 amino acids. The CDR3 DNA sequence: TGTGCCAGCAGTTACTCTCGGATAATGAACACTGAAGCTTTCTTT. Amino acid sequence: CASSYSRIMNTEAFF.

This clone has a single count. This chain connects TRBV7-9 to TRBJ1-5; no firm D call. This CDR3 has 13 amino acids. CDR1 and CDR2 from the germline V gene are SEHNR and FQNEAQ (reference sequence). The germline V and J ends were trimmed by 1 base and 7 bases, with 8 bases remaining between them. CDR3 in DNA: TGTGCCAGCAGCTTAGTGGCCGGCCAGCCCCAGCATTTT. It yields the protein CASSLVAGQPQHF.

The V call is TRBV27, the J call TRBJ2-7; 8 bases line up with TRBD1. After removal of 6 bases from V and 2 bases from J, the junction contained 12 bases not matched to a gene. The germline V gene encodes CDR1 MNHEY and CDR2 SMNVEV (reference sequence). The CDR3 is 16 amino acids. CDR3 protein: CASSPALDRAPYEQYF. CDR3 in DNA: TGTGCCAGCAGCCCGGCCTTGGACAGGGCCCCCTACGAGCAGTACTTC.

This CDR3 reads CASRDGVSGNQPQHF. CDR3 in DNA: TGTGCCAGCAGGGATGGGGTTTCTGGCAATCAGCCCCAGCATTTT. The V call is TRBV7-2, the J call TRBJ1-5; D remains unclear. Trimming pared 6 bases from V and 2 bases from J, leaving 14 bases between. The CDR3 is 15 amino acids. Germline CDR1 reads SGHTA; CDR2 reads FQGNSA.

This chain links TRBV16 with TRBJ1-2; no clear D gene. This CDR3 is built from 13 residues. V dropped 0 bases and J dropped 4 bases, with 6 bases sitting between them. Germline V gene data show CDR1 as KGHSY and CDR2 as FQNENV. Written as DNA, the CDR3 is TGTGCCAGCAGCCAATCCGCCTCCTATGGCTACACCTTC. Protein sequence: CASSQSASYGYTF.

The chain carries TRBV7-3 and TRBJ2-7; possibly TRBD2 for D (6 bases). V gave up 5 bases and J gave up 4 bases, with 15 bases separating them. CDR3 length: 14 residues. Germline loops: CDR1 SGHTA, CDR2 FQGTGA. CDR3 coding DNA: TGTGCCAGCAGCCCAAGCGGGTCGGGGTACGAGCAGTACTTC. Amino acids: CASSPSGSGYEQYF.

The chain joins TRBV21-1 to TRBJ2-7; no check of the table's D call, TRBD1, against the DNA was made. TRBV21-1 is listed as a pseudogene. This CDR3 region has 15 residues. CDR3 DNA: TGTGCCAGCAGCAACCGGGGACAGGGTATCTACGAGCAGTACTTC. Amino acids: CASSNRGQGIYEQYF.

V usage is TRBV19 and J usage is TRBJ2-7; D is uncertain. V shed 3 bases and J shed 6 bases, with 12 bases lying between them. CDR1 is LNHDA and CDR2 is SQIVND in the germline V gene (reference sequence). There are 13 residues in the CDR3. CDR3 nucleotide sequence: TGTGCCAGTAGTATGGGGATTTCCCTCGAGCAGTACTTC. The encoded protein is CASSMGISLEQYF.

This clone was recorded only once. The V call is TRBV28, the J call TRBJ2-1; D perhaps matches TRBD2 (6 bases). Germline V gene sequence: CDR1 MDHEN, CDR2 SYDVKM. The CDR3 spans 15 residues. Trimming cost V 2 bases and J 7 bases, with 15 bases left between them. This chain's CDR3 is CASSLGPGGPNEQFF. Written as DNA, the CDR3 is TGTGCCAGCAGTTTAGGGCCCGGGGGTCCTAATGAGCAGTTCTTC.

This CDR3 is CASSQTTDRVYGYTF. CDR3 coding DNA: TGCGCCAGCAGCCAAACTACGGACAGGGTCTATGGCTACACCTTC. The chain is built from TRBV4-1 and TRBJ1-2; 8 bases align to TRBD1. Germline assignment: CDR1 MGHRA and CDR2 YSYEKL. CDR3 length: 15 residues. Unmatched junction bases numbered 6, after V lost 2 bases and J lost 4 bases.

The chain recombines TRBV7-9 with TRBJ2-7, with D hard to call. V was pared by 8 bases and J by 3 bases, with 14 bases between. The CDR3 totals 13 residues. CDR1 SEHNR and CDR2 FQNEAQ come from the germline V gene (reference sequence). The CDR3 protein is CASQDGAHYEQYF. In DNA, the CDR3 is TGTGCCAGCCAGGACGGCGCCCACTACGAGCAGTACTTC.

CDR3 coding DNA: TGTGCCAGCAGCACGCGAAGACAGGGAAGGGATGGCTACACCTTC. Translation gives CASSTRRQGRDGYTF. The V and J genes are TRBV28 and TRBJ1-2; TRBD1 matches 7 bases. V lost 6 bases and J lost 6; bases outside the gene matches: 13. The germline gives CDR1 MDHEN, CDR2 SYDVKM. The CDR3 runs 15 residues.

This sequence joins TRBV28 and TRBJ2-7; D possibly corresponds to TRBD1 (6 bases). The CDR3 totals 12 residues. The germline gives CDR1 MDHEN, CDR2 SYDVKM. V shed 3 bases and J shed 5 bases, with 8 bases lying between them. CDR3 coding DNA: TGTGCCAGCAGTTTGTCAGGGGACGAGCAGTACTTC. Its translation: CASSLSGDEQYF.

The chain employs TRBV4-3 and TRBJ2-7; 8 nucleotides match TRBD1. The J segment lost 4 bases and the V segment lost 3 bases, leaving 8 bases of the junction unmatched. Germline values: CDR1 LGHNA, CDR2 YSLEER. The CDR3 contains 15 residues. The CDR3 coding sequence is TGCGCCAGCAGCCACTCACGGACAGGGATTTACGAGCAGTACTTC. Encoded protein: CASSHSRTGIYEQYF.

This clone was seen a single time. This sequence joins TRBV10-1 and TRBJ2-1; 7 bases are a match to TRBD1. The CDR3 runs to 14 residues. With V trimmed by 1 base and J by 6 bases, 3 bases remained unmatched. Germline V gene data show CDR1 as WNHNN and CDR2 as SYGVQD (reference sequence). The CDR3 here is CASSELRDSNEQFF. As DNA, the CDR3 is TGCGCCAGCAGTGAGTTAAGGGACAGCAATGAGCAGTTCTTC.

The CDR3 DNA reads as TGCGCCAGCAGCTACGCCTCCTACGAGCAGTACTTC. Protein product: CASSYASYEQYF. The genes are TRBV5-1 and TRBJ2-7; D remains ambiguous. CDR1 is SGHRS, CDR2 YFSETQ, per germline. V was pared by 3 bases and J by 0 bases, with 4 bases between. CDR3 length: 12 amino acids.

This chain connects TRBV7-2 to TRBJ2-5; 11 nucleotides line up with TRBD2. Trimming took 5 bases from V and 2 from J; bases not matched to a gene: 4. Looked up from germline, CDR1 is SGHTA and CDR2 is FQGNSA. The CDR3 spans 15 residues. The CDR3 nucleotides read TGTGCCAGCAGCGCAAGACTAGCGGGGCAAGAGACCCAGTACTTC. It specifies CASSARLAGQETQYF.

The V call is TRBV28, the J call TRBJ2-1, with D possibly being TRBD2 (5 bases). Germline V gene sequence: CDR1 MDHEN, CDR2 SYDVKM. The CDR3 loop spans 20 amino acids. The V end was cut by 3 bases, the J end by 5 bases, with 29 bases between. CDR3 region: CASSFLGSGEPLALHNEQFF. The CDR3 nucleotides read TGTGCCAGCAGTTTTCTTGGGTCCGGGGAACCCTTGGCGTTACACAATGAGCAGTTCTTC.

The chain uses TRBV7-9 and TRBJ2-1, with 10 bases identical to TRBD2. V was clipped by 2 bases and J by 6 bases; unmatched bases: 7. Per the germline V gene, CDR1 is SEHNR and CDR2 is FQNEAQ (reference sequence). The CDR3 runs 16 residues. CDR3 sequence reads: CASSLILAGRGNEQFF. The DNA for the CDR3 is TGTGCCAGCAGCTTAATACTAGCGGGAAGGGGCAATGAGCAGTTCTTC.

The chain employs TRBV10-1 and TRBJ2-2; possible D gene TRBD1, 5 bases. The V and J ends lost 3 bases and 1 base respectively, with 9 bases between them. Per the germline V gene, CDR1 is WNHNN and CDR2 is SYGVQD (reference sequence). The CDR3 has 15 residues. The CDR3 bases are TGCGCCAGCAGTGATGTAACAGGGAACACCGGGGAGCTGTTTTTT. Translation: CASSDVTGNTGELFF.

V usage is TRBV5-1 and J usage is TRBJ2-1; 8 positions match TRBD1. Germline assignment: CDR1 SGHRS and CDR2 YFSETQ. The V segment lost 4 bases and the J segment 4 bases; nucleotides outside the gene matches: 7. The CDR3 spans 15 residues. DNA of the CDR3: TGCGCCAGCAGCACCGGGACAGGTGATTACAATGAGCAGTTCTTC. This translates into CASSTGTGDYNEQFF.

The genes are TRBV7-9 and TRBJ1-4, with D unclear. From germline, CDR1 is SEHNR and CDR2 FQNEAQ (reference sequence). Trimming left V 3 bases short and J 6 bases short, with 8 bases between. CDR3 size: 13 residues. CDR3 residues: CASSFAGYEKLFF. The CDR3 DNA is TGTGCCAGCAGCTTTGCAGGATATGAAAAACTGTTTTTT.

The chain links TRBV28 to TRBJ1-4, with a tentative D call TRBD1 (5 bases). This CDR3 contains 14 residues. Trimming left V 5 bases short and J 5 bases short, with 12 bases between. Germline V lookup: CDR1 MDHEN, CDR2 SYDVKM. The CDR3 here is CASSARQRNEKLFF. CDR3 nucleotide sequence: TGTGCCAGCAGTGCGCGACAGCGAAATGAAAAACTGTTTTTT.

This clone was seen a few times. The chain employs TRBV7-9 and TRBJ2-7; a possible D gene is TRBD1 (6 bases). The V end was cut by 8 bases, the J end by 1 base, with 9 bases between. The CDR3 loop spans 12 amino acids. Germline V CDR1 and CDR2: SEHNR, FQNEAQ (reference sequence). The chain's CDR3 is CASRDTSYEQYF. CDR3 coding DNA: TGTGCCAGCCGGGACACTTCCTACGAGCAGTACTTC. The full variable domain, completed using reference TRBV7-9 and TRBJ2-7, is DTGVSQNPRHKITKRGQNVTFRCDPISEHNRLYWYRQTLGQGPEFLTYFQNEAQLEKSRLLSDRFSAERPKGSFSTLEIQRTEQGDSAMYLCASRDTSYEQYFGPGTRLTVT.

J is TRBJ1-5 and V is TRBV5-6; D gene uncertain. V was pared by 0 bases and J by 1 base, with 8 bases between. The CDR3 runs to 15 residues. Germline V gene data show CDR1 as SGHDT and CDR2 as YYEEEE. CDR3 nucleotide sequence: TGTGCCAGCAGCTTGGCCGGGGTAAGCAATCAGCCCCAGCATTTT. Its translation is CASSLAGVSNQPQHF.

The chain employs TRBV6-5 and TRBJ1-4, with D unresolved. This CDR3 spans 13 amino acids. Germline loops: CDR1 MNHEY, CDR2 SVGAGI. V lost 6 bases and J 8 bases, leaving 13 bases between the germline ends. The CDR3 DNA reads as TGTGCCAGCAGCTCTCCAATGGCCGAAAAACTGTTTTTT. This codes for CASSSPMAEKLFF.

CDR3 residues: CASSPSNTGELFF. In DNA, the CDR3 is TGCGCCAGCAGTCCTTCGAACACCGGGGAGCTGTTTTTT. The chain combines TRBV4-1 with TRBJ2-2; D is unclear. The germline V gene has CDR1 MGHRA and CDR2 YSYEKL. Trimming cost V 6 bases and J 0 bases, with 5 bases left between them. CDR3 length: 13 residues.